The 27 T cell receptor beta chains listed next were all sequenced from one sample in a study of blood T cell repertoires in COVID-19 (dated by TCRdb to between 2020 and 2021). The receptor library was made with the immunoSEQ multiplex PCR assay. TCRdb retrieved this table from immuneACCESS and kept in-frame rearrangements only. Not all clones are present; in checked studies, unresolved V genes account for under half, and no reason is known for the remainder. Recorded for this sample are some 300,000 clones; approximately 90% of them occurred a single time. Of the sample, roughly 7% falls within the top ten clones. Material: peripheral blood. The source of these receptors is a woman between 25 and 40 years old who had recovered from COVID-19.

The chain joins TRBV30 to TRBJ1-4, with TRBD1 as a possible D gene (5 bases). CDR1 is GTSNPN, CDR2 SVGIG, per germline (reference sequence). The CDR3 is 16 amino acids. V was clipped by 3 bases and J by 7 bases, with 21 bases between them. The CDR3 spells CAWRRLSAGLSEKLFF. In nucleotides, the CDR3 is TGTGCCTGGAGACGCCTAAGCGCAGGGTTGAGTGAAAAACTGTTTTTT.

The J gene is TRBJ2-7, the V gene TRBV19; D may be TRBD1 (5 bases). Looked up from germline, CDR1 is LNHDA and CDR2 is SQIVND (reference sequence). The V and J ends lost 2 bases and 4 bases respectively, with 18 bases between them. This CDR3 has 16 residues. The CDR3 region is CASSIRFSTVSYEQYF. For the CDR3, the DNA is TGTGCCAGTAGTATAAGATTTTCGACAGTTAGTTACGAGCAGTACTTC.

The CDR3 bases are TGTGCCAGCAGTTTTACGGGACAGGGGGCCACAGATACGCAGTATTTT. Its protein is CASSFTGQGATDTQYF. V usage is TRBV28 and J usage is TRBJ2-3; TRBD1 aligns across 12 bases. Trimming removed 3 bases from V and 2 bases from J; junction bases left unmatched: 3. The CDR3 totals 16 residues. CDR1 and CDR2 from the germline V gene are MDHEN and SYDVKM. Full variable domain (missing parts from reference TRBV28 and TRBJ2-3): DVKVTQSSRYLVKRTGEKVFLECVQDMDHENMFWYRQDPGLGLRLIYFSYDVKMKEKGDIPEGYSVSREKKERFSLILESASTNQTSMYLCASSFTGQGATDTQYFGPGTRLTVL.

The genes are TRBV5-1 and TRBJ1-4; D is undetermined. This CDR3 is 14 amino acids long. From germline, CDR1 is SGHRS and CDR2 YFSETQ. Trimming took off 0 bases at V and 2 bases at J, with 5 bases between the two ends. CDR3 bases: TGCGCCAGCAGCTTGGGGGCGACTAATGAAAAACTGTTTTTT. Protein product: CASSLGATNEKLFF.

The chain joins TRBV7-9 to TRBJ2-7, with a possible D match to TRBD1 (6 bases). Germline assignment: CDR1 SEHNR and CDR2 FQNEAQ (reference sequence). CDR3 length: 14 amino acids. V lost 4 bases to trimming and J lost 6 bases, with 16 bases between them. The CDR3 loop reads CASSSPGHRSEQYF. The CDR3 DNA reads as TGTGCCAGCAGCTCGCCGGGACACCGCAGCGAGCAGTACTTC.

This chain joins TRBV14 and TRBJ1-2; 9 bases map to TRBD1. The CDR3 contains 14 residues. Trimming took 6 bases from V and 8 from J; bases not matched to a gene: 10. Germline V lookup: CDR1 SGHDN, CDR2 FVKESK. CDR3 DNA sequence: TGTGCCAGCAGACCTAGCCGGGACAGGGAAGGCTACACCTTC. Protein sequence: CASRPSRDREGYTF.

J is TRBJ1-1 and V is TRBV5-8; 7 bases align to TRBD1. The CDR3 has 13 amino acids. The V gene's germline CDR1 is SGHTS and CDR2 YDEGEE. V shed 2 bases, J shed 7 bases, and the junction held 5 bases outside the gene matches. This CDR3 is CASSFSRDSEAFF. Written as DNA, the CDR3 is TGTGCCAGCAGCTTTTCCCGGGACAGTGAAGCTTTCTTT.

The chain is built from TRBV5-1 and TRBJ2-2, with D possibly matching TRBD1 (7 bases). Looked up from germline, CDR1 is SGHRS and CDR2 is YFSETQ. There are 15 residues in the CDR3. Trimming removed 4 bases at V and 0 bases at J, with 10 bases between. This CDR3 is CASSPRGANTGELFF. CDR3 nucleotide sequence: TGCGCCAGCAGCCCCAGGGGGGCGAACACCGGGGAGCTGTTTTTT.

The chain carries TRBV27 and TRBJ2-1; tentatively, D is TRBD1 (6 bases). Per the germline V gene, CDR1 is MNHEY and CDR2 is SMNVEV (reference sequence). Trimming removed 10 bases from V and 3 bases from J, with 16 bases in between. The CDR3 extends over 14 amino acids. The DNA for the CDR3 is TGTGCCACCAGCTGGACAGCCAGCTACAATGAGCAGTTCTTC. It yields the protein CATSWTASYNEQFF.

This chain links TRBV20-1 with TRBJ2-5; no definite D call. The germline V gene encodes CDR1 DFQATT and CDR2 SNEGSKA (reference sequence). V was cut by 2 bases and J by 4 bases, with 2 bases left in between. The CDR3 is made up of 10 amino acids. The CDR3 spells CSARRETQYF. The CDR3 coding sequence is TGCAGTGCTAGACGAGAGACCCAGTACTTC.

The rearrangement joins TRBV3-1 (or the pseudogene TRBV3-2) to TRBJ2-1; 8 nucleotides agree with TRBD2. The CDR3 runs 15 residues. After removal of 1 base from V and 5 bases from J, the junction contained 4 bases not matched to a gene. Germline V gene sequence: CDR1 LGHDT, CDR2 YNNKEL (reference sequence). The CDR3 region has the DNA TGTGCCAGCAGCCAAGTAGCGGGGTCCGACAATGAGCAGTTCTTC. It encodes CASSQVAGSDNEQFF.

V is TRBV19 and J is TRBJ2-7; maybe TRBD2 (5 bases). The CDR3 spans 13 residues. The V and J ends lost 5 bases and 2 bases respectively, with 10 bases between them. Per germline, CDR1 LNHDA and CDR2 SQIVND (reference sequence). The CDR3 loop reads CASSFRETYEQYF. CDR3 coding DNA: TGTGCCAGTAGTTTTAGGGAGACCTACGAGCAGTACTTC.

This chain connects TRBV5-1 to TRBJ1-1; unclear D gene. V gave up 1 base and J gave up 0 bases, with 10 bases separating them. Germline loops: CDR1 SGHRS, CDR2 YFSETQ. This CDR3 region has 15 residues. CDR3 sequence reads: CASSLSEGMNTEAFF. CDR3 sequence (DNA): TGCGCCAGCAGCTTGTCAGAGGGCATGAACACTGAAGCTTTCTTT. Full variable domain (rest looked up from reference TRBV5-1 and TRBJ1-1): KAGVTQTPRYLIKTRGQQVTLSCSPISGHRSVSWYQQTPGQGLQFLFEYFSETQRNKGNFPGRFSGRQFSNSRSEMNVSTLELGDSALYLCASSLSEGMNTEAFFGQGTRLTVV.

The chain has TRBV18 and TRBJ2-4; TRBD1 matches 9 bases. Germline CDR1 reads KGHSH; CDR2 reads LQKENI. CDR3 length equals 13 residues. J gave up 8 bases and V 3 bases, and 2 bases lay outside the gene matches. DNA of the CDR3: TGTGCCAGCTCACCGGGACAGGGAGACATTCAGTACTTC. The encoded protein is CASSPGQGDIQYF.

This clone was observed a single time. This rearrangement joins TRBV7-8 to TRBJ1-1; 9 bases line up with TRBD1. The CDR3 runs to 16 residues. The V gene end was trimmed by 5 bases and the J gene end by 4 bases; junction bases not matched to a gene: 11. Per the germline V gene, CDR1 is SGHVS and CDR2 is FQNEAQ. DNA for the CDR3: TGTGCCAGCAGCCCAAAGAGGACAGGGGCGGCCACTGAAGCTTTCTTT. It yields the protein CASSPKRTGAATEAFF. The full variable domain, completed using reference TRBV7-8 and TRBJ1-1, is GAGVSQSPRYKVAKRGQDVALRCDPISGHVSLFWYQQALGQGPEFLTYFQNEAQLDKSGLPSDRFFAERPEGSVSTLKIQRTQQEDSAVYLCASSPKRTGAATEAFFGQGTRLTVV.

The V gene is TRBV6-6, the J gene TRBJ2-7, with TRBD2 matching over 10 bases. The germline V gene has CDR1 MNHNY and CDR2 SVGAGI (reference sequence). V lost 6 bases to trimming and J lost 6 bases; unmatched junction nucleotides: 2. The CDR3 extends over 12 amino acids. This CDR3 is CASRLAGSEQYF. CDR3 nucleotide sequence: TGTGCCAGCAGACTAGCGGGGTCCGAGCAGTACTTC.

V and J are TRBV19 and TRBJ1-2; D ambiguous. The germline V and J ends were trimmed by 6 bases and 0 bases, with 8 bases remaining between them. CDR3 size: 13 residues. In germline, CDR1 is LNHDA, CDR2 SQIVND (reference sequence). CDR3 sequence reads: CASSPGTNYGYTF. CDR3 coding DNA: TGTGCCAGTAGCCCCGGGACTAACTATGGCTACACCTTC.

The J gene is TRBJ2-1, the V gene TRBV18; 8 nucleotides agree with TRBD2. The germline V gene encodes CDR1 KGHSH and CDR2 LQKENI. This CDR3 contains 16 residues. The V gene end was trimmed by 5 bases and the J gene end by 4 bases; junction bases not matched to a gene: 10. CDR3 loop: CASSVLGGGQYNEQFF. The CDR3 DNA sequence: TGTGCCAGCTCAGTCCTAGGCGGGGGGCAGTACAATGAGCAGTTCTTC.

The chain recombines TRBV15 with TRBJ1-2; D unclear. V was shortened by 2 bases and J by 7 bases, with 14 bases between the two germline ends. Germline-derived CDR1 and CDR2 are LNHNV and YYDKDF (reference sequence). The CDR3 spans 14 residues. The CDR3: CATSRSTVSGGYTF. In DNA, the CDR3 is TGTGCCACCAGCAGATCCACAGTTTCAGGTGGCTACACCTTC.

The chain uses TRBV10-3 and TRBJ2-1; D might be TRBD1 (6 bases). The CDR3 totals 13 residues. V was shortened by 3 bases and J by 3 bases, with 6 bases between the two germline ends. The germline gives CDR1 ENHRY, CDR2 SYGVKD. In nucleotides, the CDR3 is TGTGCCATCAGTGAACAGGGCTACAATGAGCAGTTCTTC. Its translation: CAISEQGYNEQFF.

This chain uses TRBV4-3 with TRBJ1-1; 7 nucleotides line up with TRBD1. With 4 bases clipped from V and 0 bases from J, the junction kept 8 bases outside the gene matches. CDR1 is LGHNA and CDR2 is YSLEER in the germline V gene. There are 16 residues in the CDR3. The CDR3 DNA reads as TGCGCCAGCAGCCCAGGAAACAGGGGAATGAACACTGAAGCTTTCTTT. It specifies CASSPGNRGMNTEAFF.

The chain recombines TRBV28 with TRBJ1-3, with 7 bases identical to TRBD1. Unmatched junction bases numbered 5, after V lost 6 bases and J lost 0 bases. This CDR3 is 15 amino acids long. From germline, CDR1 is MDHEN and CDR2 SYDVKM. The chain's CDR3 is CASRAGTASGNTIYF. CDR3 coding DNA: TGTGCCAGCAGAGCCGGGACAGCCTCTGGAAACACCATATATTTT.

The rearrangement links TRBV5-5 to TRBJ1-1, with a weak D call TRBD1 (6 bases). Trimming cost V 4 bases and J 10 bases, with 14 bases left between them. From germline, CDR1 is SGHKS and CDR2 YYEKEE (reference sequence). CDR3 length equals 12 residues. This CDR3 reads CASSQSLGGAFF. The CDR3, as DNA: TGTGCCAGCAGCCAATCTCTAGGGGGAGCTTTCTTT.

This chain uses TRBV7-3 with TRBJ1-2; TRBD1 agrees at 12 bases. The CDR3 has 15 residues. Per the germline V gene, CDR1 is SGHTA and CDR2 is FQGTGA. V was pared by 5 bases and J by 8 bases, with 9 bases of the junction left unmatched. The DNA of the CDR3 is TGTGCCAGCAGCCCAGGGACAGGGGGCGCCGGGGGCTACACCTTC. As protein: CASSPGTGGAGGYTF.

The chain has TRBV9 and TRBJ1-4; 10 nucleotides match TRBD1. V lost 1 base and J lost 7; bases outside the gene matches: 7. The CDR3 totals 16 residues. Germline values: CDR1 SGDLS, CDR2 YYNGEE. CDR3 in amino acids: CASSVLGGTGAEKLFF. The CDR3, as DNA: TGTGCCAGCAGCGTATTAGGTGGGACAGGGGCTGAAAAACTGTTTTTT.

V and J are TRBV5-4 and TRBJ2-2, with TRBD1 identical over 7 bases. The CDR3 totals 16 residues. Germline-derived CDR1 and CDR2 are SGHNT and YYREEE (reference sequence). V shed 4 bases and J 1 base; nucleotides not matched to a gene: 7. The CDR3 loop is CASSPRQGWNTGELFF. As DNA, the CDR3 is TGTGCCAGCAGCCCCCGACAGGGTTGGAACACCGGGGAGCTGTTTTTT.

The CDR3 loop is CASSQSQRQGNSYNSPLHF. The CDR3 DNA sequence: TGCGCCAGCAGCCAAAGTCAAAGACAGGGGAATTCCTATAATTCACCCCTCCACTTT. The J gene is TRBJ1-6, the V gene TRBV4-1; 8 bases match TRBD1. Germline CDR1 is MGHRA and CDR2 is YSYEKL. V lost 2 bases to trimming and J lost 1 base; unmatched junction nucleotides: 10. CDR3 length equals 19 residues.